The rows below give T cell receptor beta chains drawn from one sample of a study of T cells in tuberculosis. Measured with immunoSEQ multiplex PCR; TCRdb has only the in-frame clones, and not every one. Of 30,000 to 40,000 clones listed, approximately 90% are singletons. Sequencing used PBMCs, obtained at tuberculosis diagnosis. The receptors stem from an adult with tuberculosis. CDR3s include the opening cysteine and the closing phenylalanine or tryptophan. The D gene is left open where the match is weak. Some rows mark clone size as missing; the rest say once, few, many or name a class of expanded clone.

V: TRBV9
D: TRBD1
J: TRBJ2-1
size: .
CDR3: CASSALQGAYNEQFF
DNA: TGTGCCAGCAGCGCCCTACAGGGGGCCTACAATGAGCAGTTCTTC

V: TRBV19
D: TRBD1
J: TRBJ2-5
size: .
CDR3: CASDRGETQYF
DNA: TGTGCCAGTGACAGGGGAGAGACCCAGTACTTC

V: TRBV2
D: .
J: TRBJ1-1
size: .
CDR3: CASSEEGNRVSAFF
DNA: TGTGCCAGCAGTGAGGAAGGAAACAGGGTTAGCGCTTTCTTT

V: TRBV7-2
D: .
J: TRBJ1-3
size: .
CDR3: CASSLNGQISGNTIYF
DNA: TGTGCCAGCAGCTTAAATGGACAGATCTCTGGAAACACCATATATTTT

V: TRBV28
D: .
J: TRBJ2-3
size: .
CDR3: CASSPRTYRFTSTDTQYF
DNA: TGTGCCAGCAGTCCGCGCACCTACAGGTTTACTAGCACAGATACGCAGTATTTT

V: TRBV2
D: TRBD1
J: TRBJ1-1
size: .
CDR3: CASRRGQEGKTFF
DNA: TGTGCCAGCAGACGCGGACAGGAAGGTAAAACTTTCTTT

V: TRBV19
D: .
J: TRBJ2-3
size: .
CDR3: CASSRSLSGQQYF
DNA: TGTGCCAGTAGTAGGTCGCTTTCGGGACAGCAGTATTTT

V: TRBV28
D: .
J: TRBJ1-6
size: .
CDR3: CASRDTISYNSPLHF
DNA: TGTGCCAGCAGAGACACGATCTCCTATAATTCACCCCTCCACTTT

V: TRBV30
D: .
J: TRBJ2-3
size: once
CDR3: CAWSWQGSTDTQYF
DNA: TGTGCCTGGAGTTGGCAGGGGAGCACAGATACGCAGTATTTT

V: TRBV5-6
D: .
J: TRBJ1-2
size: .
CDR3: CASSQTSGDGYTF
DNA: TGTGCCAGCAGCCAGACGTCGGGGGATGGCTACACCTTC

V: TRBV7-2
D: .
J: TRBJ1-6
size: .
CDR3: CASSPQPPGYNSPLHF
DNA: TGTGCCAGCAGCCCCCAGCCTCCAGGGTACAATTCACCCCTCCACTTT

V: TRBV6-4
D: .
J: TRBJ2-1
size: .
CDR3: CASSAVGYNEQFF
DNA: TGTGCCAGCAGCGCCGTCGGGTACAATGAGCAGTTCTTC

V: TRBV6-1
D: .
J: TRBJ1-1
size: once
CDR3: CASSRDRLNTEAFF
DNA: TGTGCCAGCAGCCGAGACAGATTGAACACTGAAGCTTTCTTT

V: TRBV11-3
D: .
J: TRBJ2-7
size: .
CDR3: CASSLEQSYEQYF
DNA: TGTGCCAGCAGCTTAGAACAGTCCTACGAGCAGTACTTC

V: TRBV4-3
D: .
J: TRBJ1-6
size: .
CDR3: CASSEVRGGAALHF
DNA: TGCGCCAGCAGCGAAGTAAGAGGGGGAGCGGCCCTCCACTTT

V: TRBV25-1
D: TRBD2
J: TRBJ2-7
size: few
CDR3: CASSEGSRGGVDEQYF
DNA: TGTGCCAGCAGTGAAGGGTCGCGGGGGGGCGTCGACGAGCAGTACTTC

V: TRBV4-2
D: TRBD1
J: TRBJ1-5
size: .
CDR3: CASSPLGQGGNQPQHF
DNA: TGTGCCAGCAGCCCCTTAGGTCAGGGGGGCAATCAGCCCCAGCATTTT

V: TRBV15
D: .
J: TRBJ2-1
size: .
CDR3: CATSRDASASYNEQFF
DNA: TGTGCCACCAGCAGAGATGCGAGCGCTTCCTACAATGAGCAGTTCTTC

V: TRBV5-1
D: .
J: TRBJ1-1
size: .
CDR3: CASSLDGVNTEAFF
DNA: TGCGCCAGCAGCTTGGACGGAGTAAACACTGAAGCTTTCTTT

V: TRBV28
D: .
J: TRBJ1-5
size: .
CDR3: CASRIGLASNQPQHF
DNA: TGTGCCAGCAGAATAGGACTGGCCAGCAATCAGCCCCAGCATTTT

V: TRBV5-4
D: TRBD2
J: TRBJ2-2
size: .
CDR3: CASSLGAAGGLRRNGELFF
DNA: TGTGCCAGCAGCTTGGGGGCTGCGGGGGGCCTCCGAAGGAACGGGGAGCTGTTTTTT

V: TRBV6-1
D: .
J: TRBJ2-2
size: few
CDR3: CASSDVAEAGELFF
DNA: TGTGCCAGCAGTGACGTCGCGGAAGCCGGGGAGCTGTTTTTT

V: TRBV4-3
D: TRBD2
J: TRBJ2-3
size: .
CDR3: CASSQDGTSVSVQKYF
DNA: TGCGCCAGCAGCCAAGATGGGACTAGCGTGTCGGTTCAAAAGTATTTT

V: TRBV2
D: TRBD1
J: TRBJ1-1
size: .
CDR3: CASSDGQANTEAFF
DNA: TGTGCCAGCAGTGATGGACAGGCGAACACTGAAGCTTTCTTT

V: TRBV11-2
D: .
J: TRBJ1-2
size: .
CDR3: CASSLHGQANYGYTF
DNA: TGTGCCAGCAGCCTGCATGGACAAGCTAACTATGGCTACACCTTC

V: TRBV25-1
D: .
J: TRBJ1-2
size: .
CDR3: CASSDWAGYGYGYTF
DNA: TGTGCCAGCAGTGATTGGGCAGGGTACGGCTATGGCTACACCTTC

V: TRBV4-1
D: TRBD1
J: TRBJ1-3
size: .
CDR3: CASSQTGVSGNTIYF
DNA: TGCGCCAGCAGCCAAACAGGGGTCTCTGGAAACACCATATATTTT

V: TRBV5-1
D: TRBD1
J: TRBJ1-2
size: .
CDR3: CASTQGASNYGYTF
DNA: TGCGCCAGTACACAGGGGGCGTCTAACTATGGCTACACCTTC

V: TRBV6-5
D: TRBD1
J: TRBJ1-4
size: .
CDR3: CASSRNRGGNEKLFF
DNA: TGTGCCAGCAGTCGCAACAGGGGAGGAAATGAAAAACTGTTTTTT

V: TRBV4-1
D: .
J: TRBJ1-6
size: .
CDR3: CASSQAAGYNSPLHF
DNA: TGCGCCAGCAGCCAAGCGGCAGGTTATAATTCACCCCTCCACTTT

V: TRBV15
D: TRBD1
J: TRBJ1-6
size: .
CDR3: CATSRPKGAIKSPLHF
DNA: TGTGCCACCAGCAGGCCCAAGGGGGCCATAAAGTCACCCCTCCACTTT

V: TRBV6-6
D: .
J: TRBJ1-4
size: .
CDR3: CASSYSRNEKLFF
DNA: TGTGCCAGCAGTTACTCCCGTAATGAAAAACTGTTTTTT

V: TRBV6-5
D: TRBD1
J: TRBJ1-3
size: .
CDR3: CASSYGQGGGNTIYF
DNA: TGTGCCAGCAGTTACGGACAGGGGGGTGGAAACACCATATATTTT

V: TRBV6-5
D: TRBD2
J: TRBJ2-3
size: .
CDR3: CASSYSGGGTDTQYF
DNA: TGTGCCAGCAGTTATAGCGGGGGGGGCACAGATACGCAGTATTTT

V: TRBV5-8
D: .
J: TRBJ2-7
size: .
CDR3: CASSLGRQGGYEQYF
DNA: TGTGCCAGCAGCTTAGGGAGGCAGGGAGGCTACGAGCAGTACTTC

V: TRBV11-3
D: TRBD2
J: TRBJ2-1
size: .
CDR3: CASSLAEGLAGGDEQFF
DNA: TGTGCCAGCAGCTTAGCCGAGGGACTAGCGGGGGGGGATGAGCAGTTCTTC

V: TRBV10-2
D: TRBD1
J: TRBJ1-2
size: .
CDR3: CASNDRGLYGYTF
DNA: TGCGCCAGCAACGACAGGGGGCTATATGGCTACACCTTC

V: TRBV7-8
D: .
J: TRBJ1-6
size: few
CDR3: CASRWASDSPLHF
DNA: TGTGCCAGCCGGTGGGCCTCCGATTCACCCCTCCACTTT

V: TRBV19
D: .
J: TRBJ2-1
size: .
CDR3: CASSLDQGYYNEQFF
DNA: TGTGCCAGTAGTCTAGACCAGGGGTACTACAATGAGCAGTTCTTC

V: TRBV4-1
D: .
J: TRBJ1-2
size: .
CDR3: CASSQGSGATNYGYTF
DNA: TGCGCCAGCAGCCAAGGATCAGGGGCCACTAACTATGGCTACACCTTC